Listed here are 23 T cell receptor beta chains from one sample, sequenced in a study of shared clonotypes between healthy human individuals. Sequenced by immunoSEQ multiplex PCR; TCRdb stores in-frame clones only, minus some. The sample holds more than 550,000 clones, roughly 87% seen once. What was sequenced was memory CD8+ T cells from PBMCs. Subset meaning: CD45RO+ cells pooled with CCR7-negative TemRA cells. Receptor source: a man between 18 and 29 years old in good health. Some clones in this sample may be carry-over from other donors' samples.

V usage is TRBV9 and J usage is TRBJ2-2; a possible D gene is TRBD1 (6 bases). Trimming cost V 1 base and J 3 bases, with 10 bases left between them. This CDR3 has 15 amino acids. Germline CDR1 is SGDLS and CDR2 is YYNGEE. CDR3 sequence reads: CASSVTQGYTGELFF. The CDR3 DNA reads TGTGCCAGCAGCGTAACCCAGGGGTACACCGGGGAGCTGTTTTTT.

The chain has TRBV7-9 and TRBJ2-7; D may be TRBD1 (6 bases). Germline values: CDR1 SEHNR, CDR2 FQNEAQ (reference sequence). The CDR3 sequence is 17 residues long. V was cut by 5 bases and J by 1 base, with 21 bases left in between. DNA for the CDR3: TGTGCCAGCAGCCATCTGGTCGGGACAACTCCTTCCTACGAGCAGTACTTC. The encoded protein is CASSHLVGTTPSYEQYF.

As for this clone: Other DNA sequences from this sample encode an identical CDR3 as well. V is TRBV19 and J is TRBJ1-5; TRBD1 agrees at 7 bases. This CDR3 has 15 amino acids. Germline CDR1 reads LNHDA; CDR2 reads SQIVND (reference sequence). Losses at the gene ends were 5 bases for V and 3 bases for J; bases not matched to a gene: 7. The CDR3 here is CASSPYDRDNQPQHF. DNA of the CDR3: TGTGCCAGTAGTCCTTACGACAGGGACAATCAGCCCCAGCATTTT. Combining the CDR3 with reference TRBV19 and TRBJ1-5 gives the whole variable domain DGGITQSPKYLFRKEGQNVTLSCEQNLNHDAMYWYRQDPGQGLRLIYYSQIVNDFQKGDIAEGYSVSREKKESFPLTVTSAQKNPTAFYLCASSPYDRDNQPQHFGDGTRLSIL.

This chain uses TRBV27 with TRBJ2-3; D is perhaps TRBD1 (5 bases). Looked up from germline, CDR1 is MNHEY and CDR2 is SMNVEV (reference sequence). The V end was cut by 5 bases, the J end by 2 bases, with 14 bases between. The CDR3 is 15 residues long. The CDR3 coding sequence is TGTGCCAGCAGTGTAGGACACTCCTTCACAGATACGCAGTATTTT. It encodes CASSVGHSFTDTQYF.

The V and J genes are TRBV28 and TRBJ2-2; D might be TRBD1 or TRBD2, each matching 5 bases. Germline V gene data show CDR1 as MDHEN and CDR2 as SYDVKM. Trimming stripped 6 bases from V and 4 bases from J, with 12 bases between. The CDR3 has 14 amino acids. CDR3 DNA sequence: TGTGCCAGCAGCCGCCAGGGAGTCACCGGGGAGCTGTTTTTT. Encoded protein: CASSRQGVTGELFF.

The chain employs TRBV27 and TRBJ1-1; D is perhaps TRBD1 (6 bases). The CDR3 contains 13 residues. Germline CDR1 and CDR2: MNHEY and SMNVEV (reference sequence). The V end was cut by 2 bases, the J end by 4 bases, with 8 bases between. The CDR3 sequence: CASSLGGFTEAFF. In DNA form, the CDR3 reads TGTGCCAGCAGTTTAGGGGGCTTCACTGAAGCTTTCTTT.

V gene TRBV7-9 combines with J gene TRBJ1-3, with D unresolved. Germline V gene sequence: CDR1 SEHNR, CDR2 FQNEAQ (reference sequence). The CDR3 sequence is 16 residues long. Trimming stripped 2 bases from V and 0 bases from J, with 11 bases between. In nucleotides, the CDR3 is TGTGCCAGCAGCTTATGGGAAGGGCGCTCTGGAAACACCATATATTTT. Encoded protein: CASSLWEGRSGNTIYF. The full variable domain, rest sourced from reference TRBV7-9 and TRBJ1-3, is DTGVSQNPRHKITKRGQNVTFRCDPISEHNRLYWYRQTLGQGPEFLTYFQNEAQLEKSRLLSDRFSAERPKGSFSTLEIQRTEQGDSAMYLCASSLWEGRSGNTIYFGEGSWLTVV.

This clone has only one observation. V usage is TRBV27 and J usage is TRBJ1-4, with D unresolved. In germline, CDR1 is MNHEY, CDR2 SMNVEV (reference sequence). The CDR3 is 15 amino acids. The V and J ends lost 0 bases and 5 bases respectively, with 10 bases between them. CDR3 loop: CASSLSIDWNEKLFF. The CDR3, as DNA: TGTGCCAGCAGTTTATCTATCGATTGGAATGAAAAACTGTTTTTT.

The chain combines TRBV11-2 with TRBJ2-7; 8 bases agree with TRBD2. The CDR3 runs 16 residues. Trimming at V came to 6 bases and at J to 4 bases, leaving 14 bases not matched to a gene. Germline V CDR1 and CDR2: SGHAT, FQNNGV. The CDR3 reads CASSSRAGTRSYEQYF. Here the CDR3 DNA reads TGTGCCAGCAGTTCAAGGGCCGGGACTAGATCTTACGAGCAGTACTTC.

Comment on this clone: This CDR3 fails to terminate in the conserved phenylalanine or tryptophan, so it likely reflects a read error. No DNA is shown, since the ends of the CDR3 on it are uncertain; the CDR3 is the one TCRdb lists. CDR3 loop: CSVLAQGIVV. The chain is built from TRBV29-1 and TRBJ1-2; the table's D call, TRBD1, has no DNA check behind it. Inclusive of both ends, the CDR3 amounts to 10 amino acids. Per the germline V gene, CDR1 is SQVTM and CDR2 is ANQGSEA.

The V call is TRBV18, the J call TRBJ2-5, with D possibly being TRBD2 (7 bases). Germline CDR1 and CDR2: KGHSH and LQKENI. Trimming shortened V by 3 bases and J by 5 bases, and 28 bases separated the two germline ends. The CDR3 sequence is 19 residues long. The CDR3 DNA follows: TGTGCCAGCTCACCCCCGGGGGGCCAGGGGCCACCCCCGGGGGAGACCCAGTACTTC. Amino acid sequence: CASSPPGGQGPPPGETQYF.

This clone was counted once. Other nucleotide sequences from this sample produce the same CDR3. The chain joins TRBV5-1 to TRBJ2-7, with 12 bases that match TRBD2. The CDR3 totals 14 residues. V lost 4 bases to trimming and J lost 4 bases; unmatched junction nucleotides: 3. Germline V gives CDR1 SGHRS, CDR2 YFSETQ. CDR3 nucleotides: TGCGCCAGCAGCCTAGCGGGAGGGCCGTACGAGCAGTACTTC. Translation gives CASSLAGGPYEQYF. Complete variable domain (other parts from reference TRBV5-1 and TRBJ2-7): KAGVTQTPRYLIKTRGQQVTLSCSPISGHRSVSWYQQTPGQGLQFLFEYFSETQRNKGNFPGRFSGRQFSNSRSEMNVSTLELGDSALYLCASSLAGGPYEQYFGPGTRLTVT.

The chain carries TRBV27 and TRBJ2-5, with 15 bases identical to TRBD2. The CDR3 runs 16 residues. V was pared by 2 bases and J by 5 bases, with 3 bases of the junction left unmatched. CDR1 and CDR2 (germline): MNHEY, SMNVEV (reference sequence). CDR3 DNA: TGTGCCAGCAGTTTAGGGACTAGCGGGAGGAGGGAGACCCAGTACTTC. Protein product: CASSLGTSGRRETQYF.

V gene TRBV7-2 combines with J gene TRBJ1-4; 7 bases align to TRBD1. Trimming cost V 5 bases and J 7 bases; bases outside gene matches: 13. This CDR3 contains 16 residues. Germline loops: CDR1 SGHTA, CDR2 FQGNSA. The CDR3: CASSHYRTGEGEKLFF. In DNA form, the CDR3 reads TGTGCCAGCAGCCATTACCGAACAGGGGAGGGTGAAAAACTGTTTTTT.

The chain's CDR3 is CASILGYEQFF. DNA for the CDR3: TGTGCCAGCATTTTAGGGTATGAGCAGTTCTTC. This chain joins TRBV25-1 and TRBJ2-1; D is uncertain. Per the germline V gene, CDR1 is MGHDK and CDR2 is SYGVNS. V gave up 7 bases and J gave up 8 bases, with 9 bases separating them. This CDR3 has 11 amino acids.

V gene TRBV28 combines with J gene TRBJ2-1, with 11 bases aligning to TRBD1. V trimming: 5 bases; J trimming: 8 bases; junction bases outside the gene matches: 8. Germline V gives CDR1 MDHEN, CDR2 SYDVKM. The CDR3 has 15 amino acids. The CDR3 spells CASSPQGQGVDEQFF. The DNA of the CDR3 is TGTGCCAGCAGTCCCCAGGGACAGGGGGTCGATGAGCAGTTCTTC. Supplemented by reference TRBV28 and TRBJ2-1, the full variable domain reads DVKVTQSSRYLVKRTGEKVFLECVQDMDHENMFWYRQDPGLGLRLIYFSYDVKMKEKGDIPEGYSVSREKKERFSLILESASTNQTSMYLCASSPQGQGVDEQFFGPGTRLTVL.

The V and J genes are TRBV6-5 and TRBJ2-3; weak D call: TRBD2 (6 bases). This CDR3 region has 16 residues. Germline values: CDR1 MNHEY, CDR2 SVGAGI. Trimming took off 2 bases at V and 0 bases at J, with 12 bases between the two ends. The CDR3 loop reads CASSYSLGTSTDTQYF. The CDR3 DNA sequence: TGTGCCAGCAGTTACAGCCTGGGGACTAGCACAGATACGCAGTATTTT.

The chain has TRBV28 and TRBJ2-3; 8 bases align to TRBD2. Trimming at V came to 6 bases and at J to 2 bases, leaving 7 bases not matched to a gene. The CDR3 totals 15 residues. CDR1 and CDR2 (germline): MDHEN, SYDVKM. CDR3 bases: TGTGCCAGCAGACCAAAACTAGCGGCCACAGATACGCAGTATTTT. Translated, it gives CASRPKLAATDTQYF. Full variable domain (rest looked up from reference TRBV28 and TRBJ2-3): DVKVTQSSRYLVKRTGEKVFLECVQDMDHENMFWYRQDPGLGLRLIYFSYDVKMKEKGDIPEGYSVSREKKERFSLILESASTNQTSMYLCASRPKLAATDTQYFGPGTRLTVL.

The V call is TRBV7-9, the J call TRBJ2-7, with D possibly matching TRBD2 (5 bases). There are 13 residues in the CDR3. In germline, CDR1 is SEHNR, CDR2 FQNEAQ (reference sequence). V was clipped by 2 bases and J by 7 bases, with 12 bases between them. The CDR3 coding sequence is TGTGCCAGCAGCTTACTAAAGACGGGGGAGCAGTACTTC. It codes for CASSLLKTGEQYF.

This chain connects TRBV29-1 to TRBJ2-6; D unclear. The CDR3 totals 13 residues. The germline V gene encodes CDR1 SQVTM and CDR2 ANQGSEA. Trimming pared 7 bases from V and 2 bases from J, leaving 9 bases between. The CDR3 nucleotides are TGCAGCGCCGAGGATCCTGGGGCCAACGTCCTGACTTTC. This translates into CSAEDPGANVLTF.

The chain has TRBV15 and TRBJ2-7; D is undetermined. Trimming pared 0 bases from V and 4 bases from J, leaving 7 bases between. The length of the CDR3 is 13 residues. The germline CDR1 and CDR2 sequences are LNHNV and YYDKDF (reference sequence). CDR3 coding DNA: TGTGCCACCAGCAGAGATAGGCGTTACGAGCAGTACTTC. This encodes CATSRDRRYEQYF.

The chain uses TRBV30 and TRBJ1-4; 8 positions match TRBD1. The junction had 8 bases not matched to a gene; V was cut back by 0 bases and J by 11 bases. Germline V gene sequence: CDR1 GTSNPN, CDR2 SVGIG (reference sequence). The CDR3 is made up of 14 amino acids. The CDR3 region has the DNA TGTGCCTGGAGTGTAGGGGCAGGGGGCGAGAAACTGTTTTTT. It encodes CAWSVGAGGEKLFF.

The chain carries TRBV11-2 and TRBJ2-1; tentative D call: TRBD2 (6 bases). In germline, CDR1 is SGHAT, CDR2 FQNNGV. This CDR3 spans 11 amino acids. The CDR3 DNA reads TGTGCGACGGGGGTGATCAATGAGCAGTTCTTC. It codes for CATGVINEQFF.